This TCR beta chain was recorded in a study of technical replicates of blood from a few donors. Germline V gene sequence: CDR1 LGHNA, CDR2 YNFKEQ. The ends lost 1 base at V and 7 bases at J; junction bases unmatched: 11. This CDR3 is built from 17 residues. Clones were read by immunoSEQ multiplex PCR, and TCRdb kept only the in-frame ones, dropping some. The sample has about 71,000 clones, 85% to 90% seen once. This chain uses TRBV4-2 with TRBJ2-2; TRBD2 matches at 8 bases. The sequence derives from a human donor in good health. Some clones in this sample may be carry-over from other donors' samples. The material sequenced was PBMCs. CDR3 sequence reads: CASSQGRGGQRNGELFF. DNA of the CDR3: TGTGCCAGCAGCCAAGGACGGGGGGGCCAAAGGAACGGGGAGCTGTTTTTT.